The clone carrying this T cell receptor (beta chain) turned up a few times. Its antigen is still unknown. Looked up from germline, CDR1 is SQVTM and CDR2 is ANQGSEA. The V segment lost 8 bases and the J segment 4 bases; nucleotides outside the gene matches: 13. CDR3 length: 14 residues. This entry is derived from a study of blood T cells in healthy people across ages. Findings of the study overall: Expanded clonotype shifts may have been confounded, as the donors had an unknown CMV status.

The study isolated at least 6.5 million PBMCs from each sample. A second PCR, run for about 7 to 11 cycles, used a sample-barcoded 5' primer plus a J-beta primer mix. MiXCR, run by TCRdb on the 5' RACE reads, gives a single entry per CDR3 protein. Of approximately 770,000 distinct CDR3 sequences detected, roughly 60% appear once; the ten largest clones hold around 22%. The chain recombines TRBV29-1 with TRBJ2-5, with 7 bases lining up with TRBD2. The sample consisted of blood. This TCR was recovered from a man aged 30 to 45 in good health. The CDR3 DNA reads TGCAGCATTTCCCGAGGGGACTATCCAGAGACCCAGTACTTC. Its protein is CSISRGDYPETQYF.